This T cell receptor (beta chain) is drawn from a study of beta chain features in type 1 diabetes. This clone was picked up a small number of times. The antigen remains unidentified. The CDR3 covers 14 residues. CDR1 SGHVS and CDR2 FNYEAQ come from the germline V gene. V lost 4 bases and J lost 0, with 10 bases in between. Of the isolated RNA, all was reverse transcribed, and so the sequenced material was expressed TCRB transcripts. The repertoire was sequenced with immunoSEQ multiplex PCR; TCRdb's copy has only in-frame clones and lacks some. The sample lists 310,000 or so clones, approximately 10% occurring once. The study, taken as a whole, reports: Equally in patients and controls, PCR might preferentially amplify shorter templates.

J is TRBJ2-7 and V is TRBV7-6; tentative D call: TRBD1 (6 bases). The specimen was naive CD4+ T cells from blood. This receptor was obtained from a woman younger than 45 in good health. CDR3 coding DNA: TGTGCCAGCAGCTATGGGGACACCTCCTACGAGCAGTACTTC. It is translated as CASSYGDTSYEQYF.